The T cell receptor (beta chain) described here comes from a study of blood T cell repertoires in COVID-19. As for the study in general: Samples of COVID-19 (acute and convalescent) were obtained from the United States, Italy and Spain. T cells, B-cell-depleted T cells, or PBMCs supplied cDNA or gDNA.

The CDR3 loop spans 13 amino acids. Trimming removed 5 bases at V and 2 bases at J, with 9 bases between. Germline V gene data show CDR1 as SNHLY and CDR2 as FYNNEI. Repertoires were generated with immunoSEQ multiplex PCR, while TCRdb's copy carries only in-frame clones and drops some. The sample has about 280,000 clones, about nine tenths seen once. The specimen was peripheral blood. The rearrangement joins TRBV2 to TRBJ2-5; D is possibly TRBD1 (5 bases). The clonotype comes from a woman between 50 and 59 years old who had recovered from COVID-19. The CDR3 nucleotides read TGTGCCAGCAGTATTCAGGGTCAAGAGACCCAGTACTTC. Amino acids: CASSIQGQETQYF.